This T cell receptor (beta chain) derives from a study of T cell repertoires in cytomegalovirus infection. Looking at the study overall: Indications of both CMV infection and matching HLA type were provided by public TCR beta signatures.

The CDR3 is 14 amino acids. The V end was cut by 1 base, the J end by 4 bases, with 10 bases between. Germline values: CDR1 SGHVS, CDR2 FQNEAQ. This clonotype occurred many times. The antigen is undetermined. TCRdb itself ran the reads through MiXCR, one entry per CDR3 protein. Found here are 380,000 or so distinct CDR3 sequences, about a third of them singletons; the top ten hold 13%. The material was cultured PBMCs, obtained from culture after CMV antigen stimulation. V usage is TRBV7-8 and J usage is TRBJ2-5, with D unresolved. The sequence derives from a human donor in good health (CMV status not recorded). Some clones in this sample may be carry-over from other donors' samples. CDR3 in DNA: TGTGCCAGCAGCTTAGTCATGGTAGGAGAGACCCAGTACTTC. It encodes CASSLVMVGETQYF. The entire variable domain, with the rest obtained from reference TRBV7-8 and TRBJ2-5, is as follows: GAGVSQSPRYKVAKRGQDVALRCDPISGHVSLFWYQQALGQGPEFLTYFQNEAQLDKSGLPSDRFFAERPEGSVSTLKIQRTQQEDSAVYLCASSLVMVGETQYFGPGTRLLVL.